This T cell receptor beta chain was found in a study of blood T cell repertoires in COVID-19. Turning to the study itself: Both acute and convalescent COVID-19 samples were obtained from the United States, Italy and Spain. PBMCs, B-cell-depleted T cells, or T cells were the source of the cDNA or gDNA that made up the material.

Original handling: Amplification from reference gene primers served as the basis for estimated nucleated cell counts. Generated by immunoSEQ multiplex PCR, the TCRdb table keeps only in-frame clones and is missing some. That table gives V, J and clone size, and the DNA gave D and trimming. The sample holds over 150,000 clones; around 94% are singletons and the top ten take 0.76%. The Seattle site enrolled patients during active infection and followed them longitudinally. CDR1 and CDR2 (germline): LNHDA, SQIVND (reference sequence). CDR3 size: 16 residues. The V segment lost 4 bases and the J segment 3 bases; nucleotides outside the gene matches: 10.

The chain uses TRBV19 and TRBJ2-7; 9 nucleotides match TRBD1. The specimen sequenced was peripheral blood. The receptor comes from a man in his thirties or forties with COVID-19, enrolled during active disease. CDR3 protein: CASSTVGTGLRYEQYF. The CDR3 DNA follows: TGTGCCAGTAGTACGGTCGGGACAGGGTTGCGCTACGAGCAGTACTTC.